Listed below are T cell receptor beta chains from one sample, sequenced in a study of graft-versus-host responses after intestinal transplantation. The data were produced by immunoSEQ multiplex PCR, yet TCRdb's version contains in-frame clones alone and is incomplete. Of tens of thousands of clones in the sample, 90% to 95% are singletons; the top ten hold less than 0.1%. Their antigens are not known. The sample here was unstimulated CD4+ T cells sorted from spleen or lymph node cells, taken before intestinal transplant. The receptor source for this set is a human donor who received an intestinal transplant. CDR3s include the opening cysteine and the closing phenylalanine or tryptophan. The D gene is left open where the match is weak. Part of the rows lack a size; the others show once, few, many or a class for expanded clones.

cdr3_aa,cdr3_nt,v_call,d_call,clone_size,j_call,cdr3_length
CASSLTSGGPNEQFF,TGTGCCAGCAGCTTGACTAGCGGGGGGCCCAATGAGCAGTTCTTC,TRBV7-2,TRBD2,.,TRBJ2-1,15
CASSVVGQGMNTEAFF,TGTGCCAGCAGCGTAGTGGGACAGGGTATGAACACTGAAGCTTTCTTT,TRBV9,TRBD1,.,TRBJ1-1,16
CASATGGVESPLHF,TGTGCCAGTGCCACAGGGGGTGTTGAATCACCCCTCCACTTT,TRBV19,TRBD1,few,TRBJ1-6,14
CASSLLAGGYNEQFF,TGTGCCAGTAGTCTACTAGCGGGGGGCTACAATGAGCAGTTCTTC,TRBV19,TRBD2,once,TRBJ2-1,15
CASSSRPGQGGQAFF,TGCGCCAGCAGCTCTAGGCCCGGACAGGGGGGCCAAGCTTTCTTT,TRBV5-1,TRBD1,.,TRBJ1-1,15
CASSFGQSNTEAFF,TGCGCCAGCAGCTTCGGACAGTCGAACACTGAAGCTTTCTTT,TRBV5-1,.,once,TRBJ1-1,14
CASSFLAGVQSEAFF,TGTGCCAGCAGCTTTCTTGCAGGGGTGCAGTCTGAAGCTTTCTTT,TRBV7-2,.,.,TRBJ1-1,15
CSVESGVGGYNEQFF,TGCAGCGTTGAATCCGGGGTAGGTGGATACAATGAGCAGTTCTTC,TRBV29-1,.,.,TRBJ2-1,15
CASSFSRGLYEQYF,TGTGCCAGCAGCTTCAGCAGGGGGCTGTACGAGCAGTACTTC,TRBV13,TRBD1,few,TRBJ2-7,14
CASSLAAGGLNEQFF,TGCGCCAGCAGCTTGGCAGCAGGGGGATTGAATGAGCAGTTCTTC,TRBV5-1,TRBD1,once,TRBJ2-1,15
CASSEHGDEQYF,TGCGCCAGCAGTGAACACGGGGACGAGCAGTACTTC,TRBV10-1,.,.,TRBJ2-7,12
CASSIVGQGRHGYTF,TGTGCCAGTAGTATAGTCGGACAGGGGAGGCATGGCTACACCTTC,TRBV19,TRBD1,.,TRBJ1-2,15
CASSYGGGKEKLFF,TGTGCCAGCAGTTACGGGGGGGGGAAGGAAAAACTGTTTTTT,TRBV6-5,.,.,TRBJ1-4,14
CASSQSISGDSQSYEQYF,TGCGCCAGCAGCCAATCCATTTCAGGCGACAGCCAGTCCTACGAGCAGTACTTC,TRBV4-3,.,.,TRBJ2-7,18
CASGGNQPQHF,TGTGCCAGCGGAGGGAATCAGCCCCAGCATTTT,TRBV6-1,.,few,TRBJ1-5,11
CASSAEQGTSYEQYF,TGTGCCAGCAGCGCTGAACAGGGGACCTCCTACGAGCAGTACTTC,TRBV7-2,TRBD1,.,TRBJ2-7,15
CASSGRGRTGGNEQYF,TGTGCCAGCAGCGGCAGGGGGCGGACAGGGGGGAACGAGCAGTACTTC,TRBV2,TRBD1,.,TRBJ2-7,16
CASSLVPGQGGNYGYTF,TGTGCCAGCAGCTTAGTCCCGGGACAGGGGGGTAACTATGGCTACACCTTC,TRBV11-2,TRBD1,.,TRBJ1-2,17
CATSRGEYMNTEAFF,TGTGCCACCAGCAGAGGAGAATATATGAACACTGAAGCTTTCTTT,TRBV15,.,once,TRBJ1-1,15
CASSLAFQETQYF,TGTGCCAGCAGCTTAGCCTTCCAAGAGACCCAGTACTTC,TRBV7-2,.,.,TRBJ2-5,13
CASRLYRGIYEQYF,TGTGCCAGCAGGCTTTACAGGGGAATCTACGAGCAGTACTTC,TRBV6-5,TRBD1,.,TRBJ2-7,14
CASSAHRDRGSGNTIYF,TGTGCCAGCAGTGCCCACCGGGACAGGGGGTCAGGAAACACCATATATTTT,TRBV2,TRBD1,few,TRBJ1-3,17
CAWSLWNSPYGYTF,TGTGCCTGGAGTCTATGGAACAGTCCCTATGGCTACACCTTC,TRBV30,.,.,TRBJ1-2,14
CASSLGRGTGANVLTF,TGTGCCAGCAGCTTAGGGAGGGGAACTGGGGCCAACGTCCTGACTTTC,TRBV11-2,.,.,TRBJ2-6,16
CASSPLITGVPNTEAFF,TGTGCCAGCTCACCACTAATAACAGGGGTTCCGAACACTGAAGCTTTCTTT,TRBV18,TRBD1,.,TRBJ1-1,17
CAGDVGLSGANVLTF,TGTGCCGGAGATGTGGGACTGTCAGGGGCCAACGTCCTGACTTTC,TRBV7-9,.,.,TRBJ2-6,15
CASNGQGLQPQHF,TGTGCCAGTAATGGACAGGGATTACAGCCCCAGCATTTT,TRBV19,TRBD1,once,TRBJ1-5,13
CASSFLQYNEQFF,TGTGCCAGCAGTTTTCTACAGTACAATGAGCAGTTCTTC,TRBV6-5,.,.,TRBJ2-1,13
CASRVTGTGNEKLFF,TGTGCCAGCAGGGTAACCGGGACAGGGAATGAAAAACTGTTTTTT,TRBV7-9,TRBD1,.,TRBJ1-4,15
CASSQASENYGYTF,TGCGCCAGCAGCCAAGCATCAGAAAACTATGGCTACACCTTC,TRBV4-3,.,.,TRBJ1-2,14
CASSQDRGEEQYF,TGTGCCAGCAGCCAGGACAGGGGGGAAGAGCAGTACTTC,TRBV11-3,TRBD1,.,TRBJ2-7,13
CASSVGPTYEQYF,TGTGCCAGTAGTGTGGGCCCTACCTACGAGCAGTACTTC,TRBV19,.,.,TRBJ2-7,13
CASRGQLNTGELFF,TGTGCCAGCAGGGGGCAGTTGAACACCGGGGAGCTGTTTTTT,TRBV6-1,.,.,TRBJ2-2,14
CASSPELIYGYTF,TGCGCCAGCAGCCCGGAGCTGATCTATGGCTACACCTTC,TRBV5-1,.,.,TRBJ1-2,13
CSVYGGGTEQFF,TGCAGCGTTTACGGCGGGGGGACTGAGCAGTTCTTC,TRBV29-1,TRBD2,.,TRBJ2-1,12
CASSLLAGSKNIQYF,TGTGCCAGCAGCCTACTAGCGGGAAGCAAAAACATTCAGTACTTC,TRBV7-2,TRBD2,.,TRBJ2-4,15
CASSLTGESSYEQYF,TGCGCCAGCAGCTTGACAGGAGAGAGCTCCTACGAGCAGTACTTC,TRBV5-1,.,.,TRBJ2-7,15
CASSANPPREKLFF,TGTGCCAGCAGTGCAAACCCTCCGAGAGAAAAACTGTTTTTT,TRBV25-1,.,.,TRBJ1-4,14
CASNTGTLNTEAFF,TGTGCCAGTAATACCGGGACTTTGAACACTGAAGCTTTCTTT,TRBV19,.,.,TRBJ1-1,14
CASSDFGGATDTQYF,TGCGCCAGCAGTGACTTCGGGGGGGCAACAGATACGCAGTATTTT,TRBV10-1,TRBD2,.,TRBJ2-3,15
CASSGTGATNEKLFF,TGCGCCAGCAGCGGCACAGGGGCAACTAATGAAAAACTGTTTTTT,TRBV5-1,TRBD1,.,TRBJ1-4,15
CASSADRGTEAFF,TGTGCCAGCAGTGCAGACAGGGGCACTGAAGCTTTCTTT,TRBV2,TRBD1,.,TRBJ1-1,13
CASSLGGVTLTEAFF,TGTGCCAGCAGCTTAGGGGGGGTGACGTTAACTGAAGCTTTCTTT,TRBV7-2,.,.,TRBJ1-1,15
CASKLPSDYGYTF,TGTGCCAGCAAACTCCCGTCCGACTATGGCTACACCTTC,TRBV7-2,.,.,TRBJ1-2,13
CSVGTGVSSEQYF,TGCAGCGTCGGGACAGGGGTTTCGTCCGAGCAGTACTTC,TRBV29-1,TRBD1,.,TRBJ2-7,13
CASSLPGEKLFF,TGTGCCAGCAGCTTACCGGGGGAAAAACTGTTTTTT,TRBV5-6,.,.,TRBJ1-4,12
CASSESGGAYEQYF,TGTGCCAGCAGTGAGAGCGGGGGGGCCTACGAGCAGTACTTC,TRBV6-1,TRBD2,.,TRBJ2-7,14
CASSQRAGYNEKLFF,TGTGCCAGTAGTCAACGAGCGGGGTACAATGAAAAACTGTTTTTT,TRBV19,.,once,TRBJ1-4,15
CASSILTGVPMNTEAFF,TGTGCCAGCAGTATACTCACAGGGGTACCTATGAACACTGAAGCTTTCTTT,TRBV27,TRBD1,.,TRBJ1-1,17
CASSFDRSSGNTIYF,TGTGCCAGCAGCTTCGACAGGAGCTCTGGAAACACCATATATTTT,TRBV11-2,.,.,TRBJ1-3,15
CASSTQTGKNQPQHF,TGTGCCAGTAGTACTCAAACCGGGAAAAATCAGCCCCAGCATTTT,TRBV19,.,.,TRBJ1-5,15
CASSRRTGPENSPLHF,TGTGCCAGCAGTAGAAGGACAGGGCCGGAGAATTCACCCCTCCACTTT,TRBV27,TRBD1,.,TRBJ1-6,16
CASSLWPDQPQHF,TGTGCCAGCAGTTTATGGCCCGATCAGCCCCAGCATTTT,TRBV27,.,.,TRBJ1-5,13
CASSLGQGARYSPLHF,TGTGCCAGCAGTTTAGGGCAGGGGGCTCGTTATTCACCCCTCCACTTT,TRBV27,TRBD1,.,TRBJ1-6,16
CASSLGQRGGGELFF,TGTGCCAGCAGCTTAGGCCAGCGGGGGGGCGGGGAGCTGTTTTTT,TRBV7-2,TRBD2,.,TRBJ2-2,15